Below are 21 T cell receptor beta chains sequenced from a single sample in a study of cytotoxic CD8 clonotypes in ibrutinib-treated CLL. TCRdb's copy holds only in-frame clones and misses some; the assay was immunoSEQ multiplex PCR. The table has fewer than 35,000 clones, 60% to 80% seen once. The starting material was PBMCs, obtained before ibrutinib treatment. The receptor source for this set is a human donor with chronic lymphocytic leukemia.

The genes are TRBV18 and TRBJ1-5; TRBD1 is a possible D gene (6 bases). The CDR3 spans 15 residues. The germline CDR1 and CDR2 sequences are KGHSH and LQKENI. The V gene lost 0 bases and the J gene lost 2 bases, with 8 bases spanning the gap. CDR3 amino acids: CASSPPRGGNQPQHF. Here the CDR3 DNA reads TGTGCCAGCTCACCACCCAGGGGCGGCAATCAGCCCCAGCATTTT.

The chain carries TRBV19 and TRBJ1-2, with 9 positions matching TRBD1. Germline assignment: CDR1 LNHDA and CDR2 SQIVND (reference sequence). This CDR3 has 15 amino acids. Trimming took 5 bases from V and 0 from J; bases not matched to a gene: 4. The DNA of the CDR3 is TGTGCCAGTAGTGCCGGGACAGGGACTAACTATGGCTACACCTTC. The encoded protein is CASSAGTGTNYGYTF. Variable domain in full (rest from reference TRBV19 and TRBJ1-2): DGGITQSPKYLFRKEGQNVTLSCEQNLNHDAMYWYRQDPGQGLRLIYYSQIVNDFQKGDIAEGYSVSREKKESFPLTVTSAQKNPTAFYLCASSAGTGTNYGYTFGSGTRLTVV.

The gene calls are TRBV28 and TRBJ2-3; 7 nucleotides align to TRBD2. CDR3 length: 14 amino acids. V lost 5 bases and J lost 6; bases outside the gene matches: 8. The germline V gene encodes CDR1 MDHEN and CDR2 SYDVKM. In nucleotides, the CDR3 is TGTGCCAGCAGTCCTTGGGGTAGCGGGGATACGCAGTATTTT. Translating it yields CASSPWGSGDTQYF. Looking up the rest from reference TRBV28 and TRBJ2-3 gives the full variable domain: DVKVTQSSRYLVKRTGEKVFLECVQDMDHENMFWYRQDPGLGLRLIYFSYDVKMKEKGDIPEGYSVSREKKERFSLILESASTNQTSMYLCASSPWGSGDTQYFGPGTRLTVL.

CDR3 residues: CASSLEGGSSYNEQFF. For the CDR3, the DNA is TGTGCCAGCAGCTTGGAAGGCGGGAGCTCCTACAATGAGCAGTTCTTC. The chain combines TRBV5-6 with TRBJ2-1, with 7 bases that match TRBD2. This CDR3 region has 16 residues. J was trimmed by 0 bases and V by 0 bases; bases with no gene match: 3. Germline V gives CDR1 SGHDT, CDR2 YYEEEE.

V is TRBV6-5 and J is TRBJ2-3; D call uncertain. The CDR3 runs to 11 residues. Germline V gene lookup returns CDR1 MNHEY and CDR2 SVGAGI. V dropped 6 bases and J dropped 2 bases, with 3 bases sitting between them. Written as DNA, the CDR3 is TGTGCCAGCAGACTCACAGATACGCAGTATTTT. Its translation is CASRLTDTQYF.

The chain carries TRBV2 and TRBJ1-1, with D maybe TRBD1 (5 bases). Germline V lookup: CDR1 SNHLY, CDR2 FYNNEI. Trimming pared 6 bases from V and 5 bases from J, leaving 13 bases between. CDR3 length: 13 amino acids. This CDR3 reads CASRIARATEAFF. The CDR3, as DNA: TGTGCCAGCAGGATAGCCAGGGCGACTGAAGCTTTCTTT. Drawing the rest from reference TRBV2 and TRBJ1-1, the complete variable domain is EPEVTQTPSHQVTQMGQEVILRCVPISNHLYFYWYRQILGQKVEFLVSFYNNEISEKSEIFDDQFSVERPDGSNFTLKIRSTKLEDSAMYFCASRIARATEAFFGQGTRLTVV.

This clone has only a few counts. V usage is TRBV5-1 and J usage is TRBJ2-5; weak D call: TRBD2 (6 bases). The V gene lost 2 bases and the J gene lost 10 bases, with 15 bases spanning the gap. The V gene's germline CDR1 is SGHRS and CDR2 YFSETQ. The CDR3 totals 13 residues. This CDR3 is CASSFGSDGGQYF. The DNA of the CDR3 is TGCGCCAGCAGCTTTGGATCCGACGGGGGCCAGTACTTC.

J is TRBJ1-1 and V is TRBV9; D unclear. The length of the CDR3 is 12 residues. V lost 5 bases, J lost 1 base, and 6 bases lay in between. The germline CDR1 and CDR2 sequences are SGDLS and YYNGEE. CDR3 loop: CASRAQNTEAFF. The CDR3 nucleotides read TGTGCCAGCAGAGCCCAGAACACTGAAGCTTTCTTT.

The chain joins TRBV29-1 to TRBJ2-1; D not resolved. Trimming stripped 4 bases from V and 6 bases from J, with 13 bases between. From germline, CDR1 is SQVTM and CDR2 ANQGSEA. This CDR3 has 13 residues. The CDR3 is CSVVVLVSNEQFF. The DNA for the CDR3 is TGCAGCGTTGTGGTGCTAGTGAGCAATGAGCAGTTCTTC.

The chain joins TRBV28 to TRBJ1-2; 9 bases map to TRBD1. Germline trimming cut 6 bases from V and 6 bases from J; bases unmatched to any gene: 11. This CDR3 has 15 residues. Germline V gene sequence: CDR1 MDHEN, CDR2 SYDVKM. The CDR3 DNA follows: TGTGCCAGCAGAAACTCCGGGACAGGGTATAATGGCTACACCTTC. Protein: CASRNSGTGYNGYTF.

CDR3 sequence: CASSPHGPGTGELFF. The CDR3 nucleotides read TGCGCCAGCAGCCCACACGGACCCGGCACCGGGGAGCTGTTTTTT. V gene TRBV4-1 combines with J gene TRBJ2-2; D gene ambiguous. Germline CDR1 MGHRA, CDR2 YSYEKL. V lost 4 bases and J lost 4, with 13 bases in between. The CDR3 contains 15 residues.

The sample holds a few counts of this clone. In DNA, the CDR3 is TGTGCCAGCAGGGGGCTGGTGGTAGTATCCTACGAGCAGTACTTC. Encoded protein: CASRGLVVVSYEQYF. The chain has TRBV2 and TRBJ2-7, with a weak D call TRBD1 (5 bases). V gave up 6 bases and J gave up 1 base, with 16 bases separating them. The CDR3 length is 15 residues. The germline V gene encodes CDR1 SNHLY and CDR2 FYNNEI.

This clone was seen once. This chain joins TRBV9 and TRBJ2-1, with TRBD1 matching 8 bases. This CDR3 region has 18 residues. Germline CDR1 reads SGDLS; CDR2 reads YYNGEE. Unmatched junction bases numbered 15, after V lost 3 bases and J lost 4 bases. The CDR3 DNA sequence: TGTGCCAGCAGCGCCCCCGACCTCAGGACAGGGCCATACAATGAGCAGTTCTTC. Translated, it gives CASSAPDLRTGPYNEQFF. Drawing the rest from reference TRBV9 and TRBJ2-1, the complete variable domain is DSGVTQTPKHLITATGQRVTLRCSPRSGDLSVYWYQQSLDQGLQFLIQYYNGEERAKGNILERFSAQQFPDLHSELNLSSLELGDSALYFCASSAPDLRTGPYNEQFFGPGTRLTVL.

The chain has TRBV7-9 and TRBJ2-2; 8 nucleotides agree with TRBD1. CDR3 length: 16 amino acids. CDR1 and CDR2 from the germline V gene are SEHNR and FQNEAQ (reference sequence). Trimming took 5 bases from V and 4 from J; bases not matched to a gene: 9. CDR3 bases: TGTGCCAGCAGCCAAAGGACAGGGTTTACCACCGGGGAGCTGTTTTTT. Residues: CASSQRTGFTTGELFF.

V gene TRBV27 combines with J gene TRBJ2-7; D gene unclear. The CDR3 loop spans 12 amino acids. Germline V gives CDR1 MNHEY, CDR2 SMNVEV (reference sequence). V was trimmed by 8 bases and J by 3 bases, leaving 11 bases between them. The CDR3 region is CASGGVFYEQYF. CDR3 nucleotides: TGTGCCAGCGGTGGAGTCTTCTACGAGCAGTACTTC.

This chain links TRBV6-4 with TRBJ2-2; 7 bases are a match to TRBD1. V was clipped by 4 bases and J by 4 bases; unmatched bases: 3. The germline gives CDR1 MRHNA, CDR2 SNTAGT. This CDR3 has 14 residues. The CDR3: CASSATGVTGELFF. For the CDR3, the DNA is TGTGCCAGCAGTGCTACAGGGGTCACCGGGGAGCTGTTTTTT.

This clone occurred a few times. This chain connects TRBV5-8 to TRBJ1-5; 10 bases fit TRBD1. The J segment lost 4 bases and the V segment lost 3 bases, leaving 4 bases of the junction unmatched. The CDR3 is made up of 15 amino acids. Germline V CDR1 and CDR2: SGHTS, YDEGEE. The CDR3 here is CASSSGTGVNQPQHF. DNA of the CDR3: TGTGCCAGCAGCTCGGGGACAGGGGTTAATCAGCCCCAGCATTTT.

In nucleotides, the CDR3 is TGTGCCAGCAGCTTAGTAGGGACAGGGGTCGAGCAGTACTTC. Translating it yields CASSLVGTGVEQYF. The V and J genes are TRBV7-2 and TRBJ2-7; 10 bases match TRBD1. CDR1 and CDR2 (germline): SGHTA, FQGNSA. The V and J ends lost 1 base and 6 bases, in that order; junction bases with no gene match: 3. The CDR3 length is 14 residues.

The genes are TRBV18 and TRBJ2-7; TRBD2 aligns across 10 bases. In germline, CDR1 is KGHSH, CDR2 LQKENI. The CDR3 has 13 residues. V gave up 6 bases and J gave up 6 bases; unmatched junction bases: 5. CDR3 DNA sequence: TGTGCCAGCTCGCTAGCGGGAGTAGGCGAGCAGTACTTC. It encodes CASSLAGVGEQYF.

Here the CDR3 DNA reads TGCGCCAGCAGCCAAGAACGGGTGGGGACTGAAGCTTTCTTT. It is translated as CASSQERVGTEAFF. V is TRBV4-1 and J is TRBJ1-1, with no clear D. The germline V gene encodes CDR1 MGHRA and CDR2 YSYEKL. The CDR3 is 14 residues long. Trimming stripped 0 bases from V and 5 bases from J, with 10 bases between.

J is TRBJ2-3 and V is TRBV28, with D unresolved. The germline V gene has CDR1 MDHEN and CDR2 SYDVKM. The CDR3 consists of 13 residues. Trimming stripped 7 bases from V and 1 base from J, with 9 bases between. CDR3 nucleotide sequence: TGTGCCAGCACCGTGCTTCGCACAGATACGCAGTATTTT. The encoded protein is CASTVLRTDTQYF.